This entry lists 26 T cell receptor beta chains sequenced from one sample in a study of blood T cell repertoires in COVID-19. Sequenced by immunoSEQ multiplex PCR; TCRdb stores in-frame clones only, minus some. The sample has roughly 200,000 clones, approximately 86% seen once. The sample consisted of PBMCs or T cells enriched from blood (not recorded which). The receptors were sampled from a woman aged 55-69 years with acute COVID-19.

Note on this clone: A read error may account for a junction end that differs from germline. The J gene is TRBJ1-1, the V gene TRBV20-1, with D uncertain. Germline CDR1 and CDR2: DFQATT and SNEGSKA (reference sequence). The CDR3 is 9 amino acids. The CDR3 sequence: CSAPPGPSF. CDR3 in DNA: TGCAGTGCCCCCCCGGGTCCCAGCTTT.

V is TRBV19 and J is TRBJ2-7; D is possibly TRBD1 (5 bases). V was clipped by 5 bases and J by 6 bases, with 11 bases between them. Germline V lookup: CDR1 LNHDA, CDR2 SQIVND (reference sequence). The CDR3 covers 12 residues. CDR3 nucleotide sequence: TGTGCCAGTAGTTCGCAGGGATTCGAGCAGTACTTC. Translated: CASSSQGFEQYF.

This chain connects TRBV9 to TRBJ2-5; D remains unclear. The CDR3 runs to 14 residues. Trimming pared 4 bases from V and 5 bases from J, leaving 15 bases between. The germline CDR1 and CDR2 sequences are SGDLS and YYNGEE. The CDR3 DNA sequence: TGTGCCAGCAGCCCCCGAGCGAGTTACGAGACCCAGTACTTC. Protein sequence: CASSPRASYETQYF.

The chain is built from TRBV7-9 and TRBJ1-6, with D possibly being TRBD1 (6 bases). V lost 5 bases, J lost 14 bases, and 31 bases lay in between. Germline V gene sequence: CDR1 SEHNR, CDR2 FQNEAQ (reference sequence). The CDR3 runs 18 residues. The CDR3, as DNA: TGTGCCAGCAGCACCGCCGGGGGGGTGGGAAGGATGGACAGAGCCCTCCACTTT. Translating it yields CASSTAGGVGRMDRALHF.

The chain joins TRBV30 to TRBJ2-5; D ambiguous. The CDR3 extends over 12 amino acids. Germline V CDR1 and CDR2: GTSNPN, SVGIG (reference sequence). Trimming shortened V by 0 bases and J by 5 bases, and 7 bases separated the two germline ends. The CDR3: CAWSVSVETQYF. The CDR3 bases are TGTGCCTGGAGTGTTTCTGTCGAGACCCAGTACTTC. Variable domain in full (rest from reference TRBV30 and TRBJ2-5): SQTIHQWPATLVQPVGSPLSLECTVEGTSNPNLYWYRQAAGRGLQLLFYSVGIGQISSEVPQNLSASRPQDRQFILSSKKLLLSDSGFYLCAWSVSVETQYFGPGTRLLVL.

CDR3 DNA sequence: TGTGCCAGCAGTTTACCGGAGATTGGTAATGAAAAACTGTTTTTT. This gives the protein CASSLPEIGNEKLFF. V and J are TRBV28 and TRBJ1-4; D gene ambiguous. Germline V CDR1 and CDR2: MDHEN, SYDVKM. The CDR3 covers 15 residues. The V and J ends lost 2 bases and 4 bases respectively, with 11 bases between them.

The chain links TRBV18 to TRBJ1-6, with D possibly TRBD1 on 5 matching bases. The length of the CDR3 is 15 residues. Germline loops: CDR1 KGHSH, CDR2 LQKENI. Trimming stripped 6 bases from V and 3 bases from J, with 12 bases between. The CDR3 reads CASSSTENYNSPLHF. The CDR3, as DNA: TGTGCCAGCTCTTCGACAGAAAACTATAATTCACCCCTCCACTTT.

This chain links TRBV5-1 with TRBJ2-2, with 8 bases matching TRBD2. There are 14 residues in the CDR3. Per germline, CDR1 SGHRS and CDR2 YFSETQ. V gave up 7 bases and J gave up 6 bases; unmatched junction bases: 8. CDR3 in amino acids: CASGSGGVAGELFF. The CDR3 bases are TGCGCCAGCGGCTCGGGAGGGGTGGCCGGGGAGCTGTTTTTT.

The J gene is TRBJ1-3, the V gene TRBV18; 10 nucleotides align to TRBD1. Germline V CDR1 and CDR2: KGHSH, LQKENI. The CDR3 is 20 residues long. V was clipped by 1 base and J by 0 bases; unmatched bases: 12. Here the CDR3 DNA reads TGTGCCAGCTCACCACTTCGAGACAGGGGGCGAGCAGCCTCTGGAAACACCATATATTTT. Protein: CASSPLRDRGRAASGNTIYF.

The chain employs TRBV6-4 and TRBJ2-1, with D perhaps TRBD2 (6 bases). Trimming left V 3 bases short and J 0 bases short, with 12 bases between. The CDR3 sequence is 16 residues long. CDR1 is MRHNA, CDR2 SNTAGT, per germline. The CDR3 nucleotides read TGTGCCAGCAGTGAAGAAGAGCGGGCCTCCTACAATGAGCAGTTCTTC. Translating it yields CASSEEERASYNEQFF.

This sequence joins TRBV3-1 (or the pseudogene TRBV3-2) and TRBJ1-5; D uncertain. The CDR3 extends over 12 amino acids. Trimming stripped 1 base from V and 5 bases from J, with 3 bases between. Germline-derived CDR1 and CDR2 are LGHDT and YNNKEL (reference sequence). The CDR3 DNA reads TGTGCCAGCAGCCAAGCGGATCAGCCCCAGCATTTT. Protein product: CASSQADQPQHF.

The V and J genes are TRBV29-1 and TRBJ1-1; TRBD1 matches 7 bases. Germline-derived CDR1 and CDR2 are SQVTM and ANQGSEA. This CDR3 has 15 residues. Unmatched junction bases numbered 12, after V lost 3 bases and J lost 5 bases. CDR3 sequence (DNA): TGCAGCGTTGACGAGATCGTGACAGGGACGACTGAAGCTTTCTTT. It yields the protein CSVDEIVTGTTEAFF.

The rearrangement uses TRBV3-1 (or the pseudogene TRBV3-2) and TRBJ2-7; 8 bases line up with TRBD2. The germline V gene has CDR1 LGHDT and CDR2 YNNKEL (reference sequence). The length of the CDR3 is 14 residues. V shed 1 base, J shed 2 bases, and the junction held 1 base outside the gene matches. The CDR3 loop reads CASSQAGGAYEQYF. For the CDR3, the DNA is TGTGCCAGCAGCCAAGCGGGAGGGGCCTACGAGCAGTACTTC.

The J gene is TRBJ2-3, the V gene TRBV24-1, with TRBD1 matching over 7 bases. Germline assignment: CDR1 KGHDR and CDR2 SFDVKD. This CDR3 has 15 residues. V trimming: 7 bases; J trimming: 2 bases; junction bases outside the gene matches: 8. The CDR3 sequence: CATRATGLATDTQYF. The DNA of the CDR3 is TGTGCCACCAGAGCGACAGGGCTGGCCACAGATACGCAGTATTTT.

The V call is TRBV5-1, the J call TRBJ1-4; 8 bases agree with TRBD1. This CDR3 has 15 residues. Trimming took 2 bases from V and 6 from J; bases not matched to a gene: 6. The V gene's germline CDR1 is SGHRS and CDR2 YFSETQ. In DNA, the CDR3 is TGCGCCAGCAGCTTAGTGACAGGGGCTGATGAAAAACTGTTTTTT. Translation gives CASSLVTGADEKLFF.

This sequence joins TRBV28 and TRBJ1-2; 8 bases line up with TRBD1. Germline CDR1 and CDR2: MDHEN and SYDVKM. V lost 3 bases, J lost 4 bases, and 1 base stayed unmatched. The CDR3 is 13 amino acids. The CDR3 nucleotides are TGTGCCAGCAGTTTCAGGGGGCTCTATGGCTACACCTTC. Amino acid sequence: CASSFRGLYGYTF.

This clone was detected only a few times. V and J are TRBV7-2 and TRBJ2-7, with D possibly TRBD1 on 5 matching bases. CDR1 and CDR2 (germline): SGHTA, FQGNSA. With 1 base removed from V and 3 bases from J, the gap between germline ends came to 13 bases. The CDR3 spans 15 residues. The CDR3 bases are TGTGCCAGCAGCTTAGATGCCTGGACAAACTACGAGCAGTACTTC. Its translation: CASSLDAWTNYEQYF.

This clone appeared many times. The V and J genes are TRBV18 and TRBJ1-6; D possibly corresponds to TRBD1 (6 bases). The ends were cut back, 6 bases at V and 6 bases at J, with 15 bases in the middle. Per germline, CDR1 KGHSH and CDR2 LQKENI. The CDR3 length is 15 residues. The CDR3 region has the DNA TGTGCCAGCTCCCCGACAGGACTGCCTAATTCACCCCTCCACTTT. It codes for CASSPTGLPNSPLHF. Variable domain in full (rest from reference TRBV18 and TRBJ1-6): NAGVMQNPRHLVRRRGQEARLRCSPMKGHSHVYWYRQLPEEGLKFMVYLQKENIIDESGMPKERFSAEFPKEGPSILRIQQVVRGDSAAYFCASSPTGLPNSPLHFGNGTRLTVT.

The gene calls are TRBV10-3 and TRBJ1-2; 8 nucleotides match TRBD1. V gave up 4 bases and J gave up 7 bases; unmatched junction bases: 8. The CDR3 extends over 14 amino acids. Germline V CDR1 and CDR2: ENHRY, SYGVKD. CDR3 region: CAISGQTGDAGYTF. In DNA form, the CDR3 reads TGTGCCATCAGTGGGCAGACAGGGGACGCTGGCTACACCTTC.

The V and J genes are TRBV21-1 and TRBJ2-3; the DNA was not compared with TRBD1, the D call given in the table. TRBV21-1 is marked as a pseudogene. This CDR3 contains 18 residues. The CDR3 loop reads CASRGSKAGDRGTDTQYF. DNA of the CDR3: TGTGCCAGCAGGGGATCCAAAGCAGGGGATAGGGGCACAGATACGCAGTATTTT.

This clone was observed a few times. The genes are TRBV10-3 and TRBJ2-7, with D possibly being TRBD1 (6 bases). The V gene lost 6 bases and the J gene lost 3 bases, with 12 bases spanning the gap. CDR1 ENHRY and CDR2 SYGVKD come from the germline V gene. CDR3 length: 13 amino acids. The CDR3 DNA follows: TGTGCCATCAGCCGGGACACACTCTACGAGCAGTACTTC. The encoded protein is CAISRDTLYEQYF.

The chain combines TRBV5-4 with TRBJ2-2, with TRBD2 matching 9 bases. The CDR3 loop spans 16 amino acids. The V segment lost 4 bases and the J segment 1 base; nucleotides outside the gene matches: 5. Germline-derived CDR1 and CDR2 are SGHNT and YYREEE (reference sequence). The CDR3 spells CASSASGGQNTGELFF. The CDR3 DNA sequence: TGTGCCAGCAGCGCAAGCGGGGGGCAGAACACCGGGGAGCTGTTTTTT.

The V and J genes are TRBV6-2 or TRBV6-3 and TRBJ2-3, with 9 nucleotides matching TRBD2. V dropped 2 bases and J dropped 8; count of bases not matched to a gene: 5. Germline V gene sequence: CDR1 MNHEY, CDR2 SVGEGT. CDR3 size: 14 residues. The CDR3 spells CASSYGGGAGTQYF. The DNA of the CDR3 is TGTGCCAGCAGTTACGGCGGGGGGGCCGGTACGCAGTATTTT.

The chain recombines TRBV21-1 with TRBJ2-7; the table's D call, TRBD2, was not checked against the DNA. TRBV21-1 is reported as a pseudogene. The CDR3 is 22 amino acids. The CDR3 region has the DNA TGTGCCAGCAGCAATGGTGTACTAGCGGGAGGGCCGATGGGTGGGACCTCCTACGAGCAGTACTTC. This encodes CASSNGVLAGGPMGGTSYEQYF.

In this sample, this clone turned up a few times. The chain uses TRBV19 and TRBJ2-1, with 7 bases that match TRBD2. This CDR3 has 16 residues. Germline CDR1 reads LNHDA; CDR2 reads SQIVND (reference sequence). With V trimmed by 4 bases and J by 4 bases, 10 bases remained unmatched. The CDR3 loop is CASSTLAAQEYNEQFF. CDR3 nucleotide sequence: TGTGCCAGTAGTACCCTAGCGGCCCAAGAGTACAATGAGCAGTTCTTC.

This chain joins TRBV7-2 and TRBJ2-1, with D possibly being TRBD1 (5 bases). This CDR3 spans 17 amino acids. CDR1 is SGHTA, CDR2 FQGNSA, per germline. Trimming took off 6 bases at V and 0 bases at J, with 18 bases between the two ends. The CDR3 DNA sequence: TGTGCCAGCAGATACCGTAGGCGAAGGGGCTCCTACAATGAGCAGTTCTTC. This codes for CASRYRRRRGSYNEQFF.